A single sample gave rise to the 2 T cell receptor beta chains below, sequenced in a study of early T cells in non-severe SARS-CoV-2 infection. Via MiXCR, TCRdb re-called the 5' RACE reads, giving one row per CDR3 protein. The sample holds under 140,000 distinct CDR3 sequences, roughly an eighth seen once. Sequencing used whole blood, obtained at baseline. The receptors here all came from an adult who was a healthcare worker with PCR-confirmed SARS-CoV-2 infection or an uninfected control (not recorded which).

This clonotype was observed many times. CDR3 protein: CSVVQGNTDTQYF. The DNA of the CDR3 is TGCAGCGTTGTACAGGGCAACACAGATACGCAGTATTTT. This chain links TRBV29-1 with TRBJ2-3; D is possibly TRBD1 (6 bases). CDR1 and CDR2 from the germline V gene are SQVTM and ANQGSEA. The CDR3 has 13 residues. Trimming took 4 bases from V and 2 from J, leaving 10 bases between them.

This clonotype showed up many times. J is TRBJ2-5 and V is TRBV20-1; D is ambiguous. This CDR3 region has 12 residues. Deletions cut 1 base from V and 1 base from J, with 4 bases between. The germline CDR1 and CDR2 sequences are DFQATT and SNEGSKA (reference sequence). CDR3: CSARVAQETQYF. The CDR3 DNA reads TGCAGTGCTAGAGTCGCCCAAGAGACCCAGTACTTC.